This T cell receptor (beta chain) is drawn from a study of breast tumors, draining lymph nodes, adjacent tissues (dated by TCRdb to between 2015 and 2016). In the study overall: In breast cancer patients, the study compared the TCR beta repertoires of tumor, adjacent nontumor tissue and axillary lymph nodes. The study aimed to assess the relationships and possible T-cell exchange between tumor, surrounding tissue and draining lymph node repertoires in human breast cancer. Broader findings and caveats from the paper: Tumors showed preferential V and J gene usage, and their T-cell repertoire diversity fell below that of lymph nodes yet above that of nontumor tissue. In luminal-like breast cancer, tumor and nontumor tissue repertoires resembled each other significantly more than in basal-like breast cancer. The conclusion that tumor T cells originate in lymph nodes was presented as consistent with a hypothesis rather than as directly demonstrated. The data were judged consistent with most tumor T cells deriving from the lymph node and then expanding within tumor tissue.

This clonotype appeared many times. Its cognate antigen has yet to be identified. Per-base quality was not reported, and no clone a single base away is much larger than it. TCRdb records Illumina HiSeq 2000 as the sequencer. Multiplex PCR amplification was used to build the TCR beta chain libraries. The amplified TCR beta chain products were analyzed by high-throughput sequencing. TCRdb reworked the public reads: Q25 trimming with fastp, MiXCR clone assembly, productive beta chains retained. CDR3 protein sequences are deduplicated, and each keeps its most common genes and DNA. This sample comprises approximately 210,000 distinct CDR3 sequences, nearly 35% of them detected only once. About 3.3% of the sample is held by the ten biggest clonotypes. Spanning cysteine to phenylalanine, the CDR3 consists of 14 amino acids. Just the 42-base CDR3 DNA is kept, in frame starting at base 1. From the germline V gene, CDR1 is SQVTM and CDR2 is ANQGSEA. V is clipped by 3 bases and J by 4 bases, and the sequence between their germline boundaries is 12 bases long.

Lymph node samples were obtained from the axillary draining lymph nodes of breast cancer patients. The sequence was collected from a female donor with breast cancer. Some clones in this sample may be carry-over from other donors' samples. The source material was axillary lymph node tissue. Rearrangement joined TRBV29-1 to TRBJ2-2; TRBD2 is possibly the D segment (7 matching bases). The DNA reads as follows: TGCAGCGTTGACGGGGGGCGCGGCACCGGGGAGCTGTTTTTT. Translated, it gives CSVDGGRGTGELFF.